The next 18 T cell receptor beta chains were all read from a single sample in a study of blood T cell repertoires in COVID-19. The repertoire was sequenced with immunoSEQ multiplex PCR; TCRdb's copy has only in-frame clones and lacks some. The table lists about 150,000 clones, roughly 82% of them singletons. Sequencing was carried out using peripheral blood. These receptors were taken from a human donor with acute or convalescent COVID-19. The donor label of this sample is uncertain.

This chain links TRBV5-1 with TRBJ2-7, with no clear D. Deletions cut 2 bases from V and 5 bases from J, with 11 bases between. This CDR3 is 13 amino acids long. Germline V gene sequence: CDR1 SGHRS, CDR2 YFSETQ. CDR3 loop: CASSLNSMDEQYF. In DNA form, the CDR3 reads TGCGCCAGCAGCTTAAACTCTATGGACGAGCAGTACTTC.

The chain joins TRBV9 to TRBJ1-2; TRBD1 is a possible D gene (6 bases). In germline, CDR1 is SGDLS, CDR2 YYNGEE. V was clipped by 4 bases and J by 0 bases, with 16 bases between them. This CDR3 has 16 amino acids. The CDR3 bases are TGTGCCAGCAGCCCAAGGGGGACCGGATCTAACTATGGCTACACCTTC. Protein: CASSPRGTGSNYGYTF.

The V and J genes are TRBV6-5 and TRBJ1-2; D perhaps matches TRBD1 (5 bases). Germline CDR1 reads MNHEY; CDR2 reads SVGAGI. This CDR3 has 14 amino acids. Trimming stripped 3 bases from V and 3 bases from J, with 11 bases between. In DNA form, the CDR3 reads TGTGCCAGCAGTTATGGGGCAGGGTACTATGGCTACACCTTC. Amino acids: CASSYGAGYYGYTF.

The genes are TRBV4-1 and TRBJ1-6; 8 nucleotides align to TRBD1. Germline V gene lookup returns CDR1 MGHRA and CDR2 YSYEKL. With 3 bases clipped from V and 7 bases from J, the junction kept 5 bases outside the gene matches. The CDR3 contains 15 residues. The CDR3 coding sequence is TGCGCCAGCAGCCACATAGACAGGGGAAATTCACCCCTCCACTTT. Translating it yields CASSHIDRGNSPLHF.

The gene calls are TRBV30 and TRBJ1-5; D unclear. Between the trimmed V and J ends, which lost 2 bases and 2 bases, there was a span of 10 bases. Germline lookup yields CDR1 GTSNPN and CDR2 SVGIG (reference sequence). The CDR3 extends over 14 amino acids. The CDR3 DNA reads TGTGCCTGGAGTAGGATAGCCGGCAATCAGCCCCAGCATTTT. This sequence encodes CAWSRIAGNQPQHF. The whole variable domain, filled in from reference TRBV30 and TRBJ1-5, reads SQTIHQWPATLVQPVGSPLSLECTVEGTSNPNLYWYRQAAGRGLQLLFYSVGIGQISSEVPQNLSASRPQDRQFILSSKKLLLSDSGFYLCAWSRIAGNQPQHFGDGTRLSIL.

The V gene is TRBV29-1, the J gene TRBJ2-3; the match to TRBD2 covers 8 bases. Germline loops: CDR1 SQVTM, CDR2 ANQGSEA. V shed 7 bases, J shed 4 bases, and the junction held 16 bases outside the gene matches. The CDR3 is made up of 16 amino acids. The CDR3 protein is CSARRAASGFPDTQYF. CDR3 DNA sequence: TGCAGCGCCCGGAGGGCGGCTAGCGGGTTTCCAGATACGCAGTATTTT.

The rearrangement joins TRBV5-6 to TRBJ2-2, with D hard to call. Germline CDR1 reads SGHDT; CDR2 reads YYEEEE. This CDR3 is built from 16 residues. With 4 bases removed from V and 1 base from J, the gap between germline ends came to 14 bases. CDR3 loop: CASSHQFLQNTGELFF. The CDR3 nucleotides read TGTGCCAGCAGCCACCAGTTTCTGCAGAACACCGGGGAGCTGTTTTTT.

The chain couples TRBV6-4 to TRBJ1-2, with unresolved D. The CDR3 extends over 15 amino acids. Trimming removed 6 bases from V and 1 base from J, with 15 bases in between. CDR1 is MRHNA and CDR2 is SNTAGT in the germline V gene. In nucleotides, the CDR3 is TGTGCCAGCAGAGAAAACAACCTAGATAACTATGGCTACACCTTC. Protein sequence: CASRENNLDNYGYTF.

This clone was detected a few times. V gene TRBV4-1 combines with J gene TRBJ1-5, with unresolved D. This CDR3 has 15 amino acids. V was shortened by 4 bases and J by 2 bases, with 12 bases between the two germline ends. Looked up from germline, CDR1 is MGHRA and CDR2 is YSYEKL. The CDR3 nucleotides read TGCGCCAGCAGCCCCTGGCTAGATGGCAATCAGCCCCAGCATTTT. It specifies CASSPWLDGNQPQHF.

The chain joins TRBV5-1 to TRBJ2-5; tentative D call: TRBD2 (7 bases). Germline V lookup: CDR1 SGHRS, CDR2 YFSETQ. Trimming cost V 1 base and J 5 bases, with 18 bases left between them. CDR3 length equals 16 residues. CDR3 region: CASSLMVGGAMETQYF. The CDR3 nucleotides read TGCGCCAGCAGCTTGATGGTTGGGGGGGCCATGGAGACCCAGTACTTC.

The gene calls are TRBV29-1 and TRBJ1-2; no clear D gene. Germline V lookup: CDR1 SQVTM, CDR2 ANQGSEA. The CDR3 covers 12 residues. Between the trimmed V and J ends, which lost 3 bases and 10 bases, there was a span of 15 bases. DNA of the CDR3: TGCAGCGTTGATAACACCAGGTATCTCTACACCTTC. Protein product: CSVDNTRYLYTF.

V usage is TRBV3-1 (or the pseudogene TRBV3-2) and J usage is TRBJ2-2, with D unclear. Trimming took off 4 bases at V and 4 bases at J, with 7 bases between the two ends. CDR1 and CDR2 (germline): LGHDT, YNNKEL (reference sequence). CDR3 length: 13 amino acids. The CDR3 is CASSPEATGELFF. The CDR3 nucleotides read TGTGCCAGCAGCCCCGAAGCCACCGGGGAGCTGTTTTTT.

DNA of the CDR3: TGTGCCAGCAGTTTAAGGAGACAGGATAATTCACCCCTCCACTTT. Its translation is CASSLRRQDNSPLHF. V usage is TRBV27 and J usage is TRBJ1-6, with D perhaps TRBD1 (6 bases). V was trimmed by 2 bases and J by 5 bases, leaving 10 bases between them. CDR1 and CDR2 from the germline V gene are MNHEY and SMNVEV (reference sequence). The CDR3 is 15 residues long.

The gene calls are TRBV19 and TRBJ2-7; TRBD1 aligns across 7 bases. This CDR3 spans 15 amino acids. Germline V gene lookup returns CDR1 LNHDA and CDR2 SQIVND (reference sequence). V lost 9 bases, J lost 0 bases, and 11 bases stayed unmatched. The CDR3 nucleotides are TGTGCCAGAGACCTCCGGGACAGTTACTCCTACGAGCAGTACTTC. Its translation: CARDLRDSYSYEQYF.

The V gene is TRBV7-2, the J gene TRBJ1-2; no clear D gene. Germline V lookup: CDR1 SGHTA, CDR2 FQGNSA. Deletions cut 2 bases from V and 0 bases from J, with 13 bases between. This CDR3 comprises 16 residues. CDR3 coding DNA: TGTGCCAGCAGCTTACGGGAGAGTCCTTCTAACTATGGCTACACCTTC. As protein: CASSLRESPSNYGYTF.

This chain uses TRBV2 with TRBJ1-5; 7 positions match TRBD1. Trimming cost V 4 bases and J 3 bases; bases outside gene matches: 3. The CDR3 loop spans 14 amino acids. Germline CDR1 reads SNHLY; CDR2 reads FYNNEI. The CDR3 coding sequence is TGTGCCAGCAGTGGACAGGGAATCAATCAGCCCCAGCATTTT. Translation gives CASSGQGINQPQHF.

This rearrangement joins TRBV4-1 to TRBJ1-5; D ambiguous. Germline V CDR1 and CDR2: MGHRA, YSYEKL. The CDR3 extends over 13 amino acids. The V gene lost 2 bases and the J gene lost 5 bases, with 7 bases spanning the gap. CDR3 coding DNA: TGCGCCAGCAGCCAAACCGGGGATCAGCCCCAGCATTTT. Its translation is CASSQTGDQPQHF.

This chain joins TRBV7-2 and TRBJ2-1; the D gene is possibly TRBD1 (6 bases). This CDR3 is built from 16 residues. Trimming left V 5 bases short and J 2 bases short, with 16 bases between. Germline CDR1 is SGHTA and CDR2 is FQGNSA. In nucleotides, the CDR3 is TGTGCCAGCAGCCCACGACAGGCGATTACCTACAATGAGCAGTTCTTC. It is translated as CASSPRQAITYNEQFF.